This T cell receptor (beta chain) was captured in a study of shared clonotypes between healthy human individuals. V dropped 0 bases and J dropped 7 bases, with 16 bases sitting between them. The CDR3 contains 15 residues. CDR1 LGHNA and CDR2 YSLEER come from the germline V gene. The repertoire was sequenced with immunoSEQ multiplex PCR; TCRdb's copy has only in-frame clones and lacks some. The sample has about a million clones, approximately 72% seen once; the top ten hold approximately 1.5%. All of the donors resided in Nashville, Tennessee, and each was a Caucasian adult. The receptor was isolated from a man younger than 35 in good health. The genes are TRBV4-3 and TRBJ2-7; possible D gene TRBD2, 6 bases. The source material was memory CD4+ T cells sorted from blood. Subset described: CD45RA-negative fraction. CDR3 sequence: CASSQDGGGGSEQYF. The CDR3 DNA reads TGCGCCAGCAGCCAAGATGGAGGCGGAGGGTCAGAGCAGTACTTC.